This T cell receptor beta chain is drawn from a study of CD8 T cells in Susac syndrome (dated by TCRdb to the late 2010s). Notes on the research overall: The study used repertoire sequencing to test whether antigen drove CD8+ T cell activation and differentiation in Susac syndrome. Study-wide findings and limitations: The number of individuals in the TCR sequencing and HLA analysis was acknowledged as relatively small.

High-throughput TCR beta sequencing profiled peripheral blood CD8+ and CD4+ T cells from healthy donors, Susac syndrome patients and multiple sclerosis patients. Healthy donors were included as age- and sex-matched controls. Bulk CD8+ and CD4+ T cells were purified by magnetic negative isolation, whereas CD8+ TEMRA cells were enriched by FACS. Blood was drawn into EDTA tubes, processed within 24 hours, and PBMCs were isolated by density gradient centrifugation. PBMCs intended for TCR sequencing were cryopreserved in liquid nitrogen and thawed later in a water bath at 37 degrees C. The sorted or isolated CD4+, CD8+ and CD8+ TEMRA cells had a purity of 90% or higher. RNA was extracted using the RNeasy kit, and roughly 0.45 to 1 microgram was reverse transcribed with random hexamers. The immunoSEQ multiplex PCR assay, which covers 54 Vbeta and 13 Jbeta segments, was used to amplify TCR beta CDR3 regions. To correct PCR amplification bias, a synthetic template baseline was used for both primer optimization and computational correction. For the original study's pipeline: Reads were annotated to V, D and J genes per IMGT and analyzed with immunoSEQ Analyzer, keeping only productive sequences. Clonality was calculated as one minus the Shannon entropy normalized by log2 of the number of productive unique sequences. Public and private clones were assessed among the 100 most prevalent clones of each patient and control. Clones were defined as Susac-specific when absent from the healthy and MS cohorts, from fewer than 1,300 published viral clones and from other ImmuneACCESS disease sequences. The public reads were quality trimmed at Q25 with fastp and then assembled into clones with MiXCR by TCRdb, keeping productive beta chains. Rows are combined by CDR3 protein, so each entry shows the most common genes and DNA. What appears here as the V and J calls and clone size reflects TCRdb's work, not the paper's. Here the sample has roughly 190,000 distinct CDR3 sequences; about 95% occur a single time. About 0.1% of the sample lies in the top ten.

Points on this clonotype: Its antigen remains undetermined. There are no base qualities to consult, and no much larger clone falls within one base.

There are 16 amino acids in the CDR3, from cysteine to phenylalanine inclusive. Solely the CDR3 DNA is kept, with 48 bases framed from the first base. Reading the germline V gene gives CDR1 SGDLS and CDR2 YYNGEE. V loses 0 bases at its end and J loses 6 bases; junction bases beyond the gene matches: 6. Source material: CD4+ T cells from PBMCs. The receptor chain draws on TRBV9 and TRBJ2-1; 10 of the junction bases match TRBD2. This TCR derives from a human donor in good health. The DNA reads as follows: TGTGCCAGCAGCGTAGGGGTGGGACTAGCGATCAATGAGCAGTTCTTC. This codes for CASSVGVGLAINEQFF.